This T cell receptor (beta chain) originates from a study of identical twins. A single record per CDR3 protein comes from TCRdb applying MiXCR to the 5' RACE reads. The table lists 1,800,000 or so distinct CDR3 sequences, under 35% of them singletons. On this clonotype itself: A much larger clone sits a single nucleotide away, making a read error possible.

The sequence was collected from a newborn girl in good health. Sequencing input: cord blood.

The CDR3 coding sequence is TGTGCCAGCAGCCAAGGACAGTCCTATGGCGACACCTTC. Translation gives CASSQGQSYGDTF. The chain recombines TRBV4-2 with TRBJ1-2, with D possibly TRBD1 on 5 matching bases. The CDR3 consists of 13 residues. Germline loops: CDR1 LGHNA, CDR2 YNFKEQ.